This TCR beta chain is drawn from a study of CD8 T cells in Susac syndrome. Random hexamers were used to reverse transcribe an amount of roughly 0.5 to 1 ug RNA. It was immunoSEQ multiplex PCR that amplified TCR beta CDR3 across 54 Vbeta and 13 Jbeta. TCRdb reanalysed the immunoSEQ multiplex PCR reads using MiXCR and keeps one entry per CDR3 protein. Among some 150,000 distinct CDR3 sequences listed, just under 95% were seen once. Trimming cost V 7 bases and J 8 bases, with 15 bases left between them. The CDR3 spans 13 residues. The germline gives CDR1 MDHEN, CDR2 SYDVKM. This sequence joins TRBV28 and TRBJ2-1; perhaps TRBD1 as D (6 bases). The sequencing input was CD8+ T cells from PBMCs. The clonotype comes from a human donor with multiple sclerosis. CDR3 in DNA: TGTGCCAGCAAACTTACAGGGTTGGATGAGCAGTTCTTC. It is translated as CASKLTGLDEQFF.